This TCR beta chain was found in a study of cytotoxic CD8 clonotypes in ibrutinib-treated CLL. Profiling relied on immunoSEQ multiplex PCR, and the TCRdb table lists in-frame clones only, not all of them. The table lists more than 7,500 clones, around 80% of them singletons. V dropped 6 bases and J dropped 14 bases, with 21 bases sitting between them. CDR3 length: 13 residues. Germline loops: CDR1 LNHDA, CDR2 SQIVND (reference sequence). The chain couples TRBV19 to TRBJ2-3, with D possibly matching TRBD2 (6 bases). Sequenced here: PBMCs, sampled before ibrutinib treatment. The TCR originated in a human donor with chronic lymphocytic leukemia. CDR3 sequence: CASSQTGTPIGYF. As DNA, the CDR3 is TGTGCCAGTAGCCAAACCGGGACTCCTATAGGGTATTTT. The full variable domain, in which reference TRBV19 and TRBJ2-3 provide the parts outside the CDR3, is DGGITQSPKYLFRKEGQNVTLSCEQNLNHDAMYWYRQDPGQGLRLIYYSQIVNDFQKGDIAEGYSVSREKKESFPLTVTSAQKNPTAFYLCASSQTGTPIGYFGPGTRLTVL.